What follows are 16 T cell receptor beta chains derived from one specimen sequenced in a study of CD8 T cells in ankylosing spondylitis. Broader study findings: For ankylosing spondylitis blood, a TCR beta motif of 7 or 8 highly homologous variants appeared characteristic.

Antigens for these TCRs are unknown. From the 5' RACE reads, TCRdb called clonotypes with MiXCR, one entry per CDR3 protein. The sample includes a few hundred thousand distinct CDR3 sequences, 5.5% to 7.5% of them seen just once. Material: blood, either unsorted or a sorted T cell fraction (not recorded which). The receptors derive from a male donor with ankylosing spondylitis.

There are many counts of this clonotype. The chain has TRBV19 and TRBJ1-1; 7 nucleotides line up with TRBD1. V gave up 8 bases and J gave up 0 bases; unmatched junction bases: 3. In germline, CDR1 is LNHDA, CDR2 SQIVND (reference sequence). The CDR3 contains 13 residues. CDR3 DNA sequence: TGTGCCAGTGGGGACAGAATGAACACTGAAGCTTTCTTT. Its protein product is CASGDRMNTEAFF.

This clonotype was seen many times. The chain carries TRBV12-3 or TRBV12-4 and TRBJ1-5; weak D call: TRBD1 (6 bases). The V gene lost 5 bases and the J gene lost 2 bases, with 13 bases spanning the gap. The CDR3 sequence is 15 residues long. In DNA, the CDR3 is TGTGCCAGCAGTACGGACAGCCGGGGCAATCAGCCCCAGCATTTT. It specifies CASSTDSRGNQPQHF.

The chain couples TRBV9 to TRBJ2-1; D perhaps matches TRBD2 (7 bases). This CDR3 spans 16 amino acids. CDR1 is SGDLS, CDR2 YYNGEE, per germline. V was trimmed by 0 bases and J by 6 bases, leaving 16 bases between them. This chain's CDR3 is CASSVGAGAVGNEQFF. CDR3 in DNA: TGTGCCAGCAGCGTAGGGGCGGGGGCGGTTGGCAATGAGCAGTTCTTC.

This chain connects TRBV4-3 to TRBJ2-1, with 8 bases aligning to TRBD2. Germline CDR1 and CDR2: LGHNA and YSLEER. This CDR3 is built from 17 residues. J was trimmed by 5 bases and V by 3 bases; bases with no gene match: 12. Written as DNA, the CDR3 is TGCGCCAGCAGCCAGACGCCGAACGGGGGGGTCGACAATGAGCAGTTCTTC. This translates into CASSQTPNGGVDNEQFF.

This clonotype was found many times. This rearrangement joins TRBV7-2 to TRBJ1-2; 7 bases line up with TRBD1. J lost 5 bases, V lost 5 bases, and 8 bases had no gene match. Germline V CDR1 and CDR2: SGHTA, FQGNSA. This CDR3 spans 14 amino acids. This CDR3 reads CASSPRRGLYGYTF. CDR3 bases: TGTGCCAGCAGCCCCCGGAGGGGGCTTTATGGCTACACCTTC.

This clonotype was detected ten times or more. The chain uses TRBV6-1 and TRBJ2-7; D not certain. Germline CDR1 reads MNHNS; CDR2 reads SASEGT. The CDR3 runs to 14 residues. V was cut by 0 bases and J by 3 bases, with 9 bases left in between. This CDR3 is CASSEAGRLYEQYF. CDR3 sequence (DNA): TGTGCCAGCAGTGAAGCAGGGCGACTCTACGAGCAGTACTTC.

This clonotype was counted ten times or more. The chain links TRBV20-1 to TRBJ1-1; 9 bases are shared with TRBD1. The CDR3 covers 14 residues. CDR1 is DFQATT and CDR2 is SNEGSKA in the germline V gene (reference sequence). Written as DNA, the CDR3 is TGCAGAGTCCGGGACAGGGAAGCTAACACTGAAGCTTTCTTT. Protein product: CRVRDREANTEAFF.

This clonotype was counted only a few times. The rearrangement links TRBV27 to TRBJ2-3, with D perhaps matching TRBD2 (5 bases). V gave up 0 bases and J gave up 8 bases, with 9 bases separating them. Germline CDR1 and CDR2: MNHEY and SMNVEV (reference sequence). The CDR3 loop spans 13 amino acids. CDR3 nucleotide sequence: TGTGCCAGCAGTTTATCTGAGAGGGTTACGCAGTATTTT. Its translation: CASSLSERVTQYF.

This clonotype was counted at least ten times. The CDR3 DNA reads as TGTGCCAGCAGTTTTGGAACGGATCAGTACTTC. As protein: CASSFGTDQYF. The chain joins TRBV27 to TRBJ2-7, with D uncertain. The CDR3 spans 11 residues. V lost 3 bases and J 10 bases, leaving 10 bases between the germline ends. Germline V lookup: CDR1 MNHEY, CDR2 SMNVEV (reference sequence).

This clonotype came up once. The chain employs TRBV29-1 and TRBJ1-1, with TRBD1 as a possible D gene (6 bases). This CDR3 has 14 amino acids. Germline V gene sequence: CDR1 SQVTM, CDR2 ANQGSEA. Deletions cut 0 bases from V and 4 bases from J, with 12 bases between. The CDR3 here is CSVEDAGDGTEAFF. The CDR3, as DNA: TGCAGCGTTGAAGATGCAGGGGATGGCACTGAAGCTTTCTTT. The entire variable domain, with the rest obtained from reference TRBV29-1 and TRBJ1-1, is as follows: SAVISQKPSRDICQRGTSLTIQCQVDSQVTMMFWYRQQPGQSLTLIATANQGSEATYESGFVIDKFPISRPNLTFSTLTVSNMSPEDSSIYLCSVEDAGDGTEAFFGQGTRLTVV.

This clonotype was recorded at least ten times. The chain combines TRBV4-1 with TRBJ1-2; the D gene is possibly TRBD1 (5 bases). This CDR3 is 14 amino acids long. The ends were cut back, 0 bases at V and 8 bases at J, with 13 bases in the middle. Germline V gene data show CDR1 as MGHRA and CDR2 as YSYEKL. CDR3 protein: CASSQDMAGRGYTF. DNA for the CDR3: TGCGCCAGCAGCCAAGATATGGCAGGGCGAGGCTACACCTTC.

This clonotype was counted ten times or more. The chain recombines TRBV29-1 with TRBJ1-2; TRBD1 matches 12 bases. The J segment lost 5 bases and the V segment lost 4 bases, leaving 8 bases of the junction unmatched. In germline, CDR1 is SQVTM, CDR2 ANQGSEA. The CDR3 runs to 15 residues. CDR3: CSVGKGTGGGYGYTF. Written as DNA, the CDR3 is TGCAGCGTTGGAAAAGGGACAGGGGGCGGGTATGGCTACACCTTC. The full variable domain, with the rest looked up from reference TRBV29-1 and TRBJ1-2, is SAVISQKPSRDICQRGTSLTIQCQVDSQVTMMFWYRQQPGQSLTLIATANQGSEATYESGFVIDKFPISRPNLTFSTLTVSNMSPEDSSIYLCSVGKGTGGGYGYTFGSGTRLTVV.

This clonotype was detected many times. J is TRBJ1-1 and V is TRBV7-9; 7 nucleotides match TRBD1. This CDR3 region has 15 residues. Unmatched junction bases numbered 11, after V lost 5 bases and J lost 5 bases. CDR1 is SEHNR and CDR2 is FQNEAQ in the germline V gene (reference sequence). CDR3 in amino acids: CASSLNQGGNTEAFF. The CDR3 coding sequence is TGTGCCAGCAGCCTTAACCAGGGGGGAAATACTGAAGCTTTCTTT.

The table lists this clonotype with many counts. The chain has TRBV20-1 and TRBJ2-4, with 7 bases fitting TRBD2. This CDR3 has 19 residues. The germline gives CDR1 DFQATT, CDR2 SNEGSKA (reference sequence). V lost 1 base to trimming and J lost 0 bases; unmatched junction nucleotides: 15. The CDR3 nucleotides are TGCAGTGCTAGAGGAGAGGGAGCTAGCGGAAAACTAGCCAAAAACATTCAGTACTTC. It specifies CSARGEGASGKLAKNIQYF.

This clonotype was found many times. The chain combines TRBV7-9 with TRBJ1-2; TRBD1 agrees at 9 bases. Germline-derived CDR1 and CDR2 are SEHNR and FQNEAQ (reference sequence). The CDR3 has 14 amino acids. V lost 5 bases, J lost 4 bases, and 5 bases stayed unmatched. The CDR3 here is CASSPDRGFYGYTF. CDR3 nucleotide sequence: TGTGCCAGCAGCCCGGACAGGGGTTTCTATGGCTACACCTTC. Supplemented by reference TRBV7-9 and TRBJ1-2, the full variable domain reads DTGVSQNPRHKITKRGQNVTFRCDPISEHNRLYWYRQTLGQGPEFLTYFQNEAQLEKSRLLSDRFSAERPKGSFSTLEIQRTEQGDSAMYLCASSPDRGFYGYTFGSGTRLTVV.

This clonotype was picked up many times. The chain is built from TRBV12-3 or TRBV12-4 and TRBJ2-3, with 8 bases that match TRBD2. The trim removed 1 base at V and 5 bases at J, leaving 8 bases unmatched. The CDR3 has 16 residues. CDR3 sequence: CASSLGLALQVDTQYF. The CDR3 DNA is TGTGCCAGCAGTTTAGGACTAGCGCTACAGGTAGATACGCAGTATTTT.